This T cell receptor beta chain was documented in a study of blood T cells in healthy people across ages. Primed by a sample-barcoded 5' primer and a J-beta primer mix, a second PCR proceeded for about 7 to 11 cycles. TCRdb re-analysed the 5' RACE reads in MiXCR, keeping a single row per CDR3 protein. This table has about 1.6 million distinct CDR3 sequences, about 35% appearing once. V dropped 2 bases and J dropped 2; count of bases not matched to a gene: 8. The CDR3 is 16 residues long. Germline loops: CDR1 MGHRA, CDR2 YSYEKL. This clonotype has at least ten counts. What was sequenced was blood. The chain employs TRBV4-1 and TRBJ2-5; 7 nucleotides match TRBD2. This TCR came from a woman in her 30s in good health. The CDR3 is CASSQKVAGLQETQYF. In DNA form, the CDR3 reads TGCGCCAGCAGCCAAAAGGTGGCGGGACTACAAGAGACCCAGTACTTC.